The clone carrying this T cell receptor beta chain was recorded a few times. The antigen is unknown. The data are from a study of T cell repertoires in cytomegalovirus infection. Study-wide context: Well-studied HLA-B-restricted CMV epitopes were used in the study alongside recently identified HLA-C-restricted ones. Both CMV infection and a matching HLA type were indicated by public TCR beta signatures. Broader study findings: The cumulative frequency of public TCR beta families identified carriers of CMV plus the relevant HLA.

CDR1 SGHRS and CDR2 YFSETQ come from the germline V gene. After removal of 3 bases from V and 4 bases from J, the junction contained 5 bases not matched to a gene. This CDR3 is 15 amino acids long. Using its own MiXCR run on the reads, TCRdb lists one record per CDR3 protein. The repertoire holds 250,000 to 400,000 distinct CDR3 sequences, with approximately 25% as singletons. This chain links TRBV5-1 with TRBJ2-3, with 10 nucleotides matching TRBD2. This clonotype was obtained from a human donor in good health (CMV status not recorded). Some clones in this sample may be carry-over from other donors' samples. This specimen was cultured PBMCs, taken from culture after CMV antigen stimulation. The CDR3 sequence is CASSSPLAGPDTQYF. The CDR3 DNA sequence: TGCGCCAGCAGCTCTCCACTAGCGGGACCAGATACGCAGTATTTT.